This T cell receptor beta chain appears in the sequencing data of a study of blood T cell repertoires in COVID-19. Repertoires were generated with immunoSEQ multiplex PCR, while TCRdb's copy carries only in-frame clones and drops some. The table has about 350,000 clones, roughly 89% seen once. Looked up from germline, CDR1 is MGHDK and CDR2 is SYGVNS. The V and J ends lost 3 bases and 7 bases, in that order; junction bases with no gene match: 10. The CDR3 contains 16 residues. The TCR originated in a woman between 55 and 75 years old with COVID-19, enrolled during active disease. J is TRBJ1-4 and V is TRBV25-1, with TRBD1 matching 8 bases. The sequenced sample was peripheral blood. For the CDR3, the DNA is TGTGCCAGCAGTGACTACGGCAGGGGGCAGGCTGAAAAACTGTTTTTT. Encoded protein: CASSDYGRGQAEKLFF.